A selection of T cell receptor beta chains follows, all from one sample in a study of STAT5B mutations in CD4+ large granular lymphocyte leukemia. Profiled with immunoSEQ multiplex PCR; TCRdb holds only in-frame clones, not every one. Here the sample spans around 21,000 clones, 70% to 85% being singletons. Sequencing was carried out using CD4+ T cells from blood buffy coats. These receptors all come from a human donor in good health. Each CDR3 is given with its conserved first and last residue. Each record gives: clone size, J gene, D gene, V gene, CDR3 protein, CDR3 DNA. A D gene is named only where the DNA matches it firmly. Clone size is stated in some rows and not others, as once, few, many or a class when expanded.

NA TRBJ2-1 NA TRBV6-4 CASSKEAGASYNEQFF TGTGCCAGCAGTAAAGAAGCCGGGGCTTCTTACAATGAGCAGTTCTTC
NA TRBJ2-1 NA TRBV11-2 CASSPQGGEQFF TGTGCCAGCAGCCCGCAGGGCGGTGAGCAGTTCTTC
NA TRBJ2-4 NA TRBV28 CASSLVLAAKNIQYF TGTGCCAGCAGTTTAGTTCTTGCAGCCAAAAACATTCAGTACTTC
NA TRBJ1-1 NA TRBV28 CASEALMNTEAFF TGTGCCAGCGAAGCCCTTATGAACACTGAAGCTTTCTTT
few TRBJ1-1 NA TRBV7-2 CVGREAFF TGTGTAGGAAGGGAAGCTTTCTTT
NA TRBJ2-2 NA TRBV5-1 CASSSDTGELFF TGCGCCAGCAGCTCCGACACCGGGGAGCTGTTTTTT
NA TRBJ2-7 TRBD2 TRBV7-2 CASAGTRVYEQYF TGTGCCAGCGCCGGGACTAGGGTTTACGAGCAGTACTTC
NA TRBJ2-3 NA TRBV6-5 CASSYNTGADTQYF TGTGCCAGCAGTTATAACACGGGGGCAGATACGCAGTATTTT
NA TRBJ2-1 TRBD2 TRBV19 CASSTSGRSYNEQFF TGTGCCAGTAGTACCAGCGGGAGGTCCTACAATGAGCAGTTCTTC
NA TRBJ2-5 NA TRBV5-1 CASSETGETQYF TGCGCCAGCAGCGAAACAGGGGAGACCCAGTACTTC
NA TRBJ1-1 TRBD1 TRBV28 CASSLGTGKFNTEAFF TGTGCCAGCAGTTTAGGGACAGGGAAGTTTAACACTGAAGCTTTCTTT
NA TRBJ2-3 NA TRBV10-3 CAISSGGQKGDTQYF TGTGCCATCAGTTCGGGCGGGCAAAAGGGAGATACGCAGTATTTT
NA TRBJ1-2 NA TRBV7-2 CASSLANVASYGYTF TGTGCCAGCAGCTTAGCTAACGTTGCCTCCTATGGCTACACCTTC
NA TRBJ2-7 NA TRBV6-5 CASSLRGGQIYEQYF TGTGCCAGCAGTTTAAGAGGGGGGCAAATTTACGAGCAGTACTTC
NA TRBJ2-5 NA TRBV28 CASTLGASGRQETQYF TGTGCCAGCACTCTGGGGGCTAGCGGACGCCAAGAGACCCAGTACTTC
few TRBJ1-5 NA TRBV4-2 CASSQETGSQPQHF TGTGCCAGCAGCCAAGAAACAGGGAGTCAGCCCCAGCATTTT
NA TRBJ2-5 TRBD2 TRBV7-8 CASSRGLATQETQYF TGTGCCAGCAGCCGGGGACTAGCGACCCAAGAGACCCAGTACTTC
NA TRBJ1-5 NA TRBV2 CASSGRAGNQPQHF TGTGCCAGCAGTGGACGGGCGGGCAATCAGCCCCAGCATTTT
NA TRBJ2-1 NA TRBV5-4 CASSSGTSDYNEQFF TGTGCCAGCAGTAGCGGAACCTCTGACTACAATGAGCAGTTCTTC
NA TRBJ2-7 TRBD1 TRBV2 CASTPRGFTGAYEQYF TGTGCCAGCACTCCAAGGGGGTTTACAGGGGCCTACGAGCAGTACTTC
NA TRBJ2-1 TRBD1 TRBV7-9 CASSGRDSTYEQFF TGTGCCAGCAGCGGCCGGGACAGCACTTATGAGCAGTTCTTC
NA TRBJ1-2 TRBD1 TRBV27 CASRRTGGADGYTF TGTGCCAGCAGACGAACAGGGGGCGCGGATGGCTACACCTTC
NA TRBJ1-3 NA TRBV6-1 CASGGGGSGNTIYF TGTGCCAGCGGTGGAGGGGGCTCTGGAAACACCATATATTTT
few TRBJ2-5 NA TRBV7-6 CASSLWASEGETQYF TGTGCCAGCAGCTTATGGGCCAGCGAGGGAGAGACCCAGTACTTC
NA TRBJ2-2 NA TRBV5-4 CASSQVAVNTGELFF TGTGCCAGCAGCCAAGTAGCCGTGAACACCGGGGAGCTGTTTTTT
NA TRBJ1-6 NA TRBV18 CASSQGPGQSPLHF TGTGCCAGCTCACAGGGCCCAGGGCAGTCACCCCTCCACTTT